This T cell receptor beta chain was captured in a study of T cell responses to AZD1222 COVID-19 vaccine listed by TCRdb under 2021. For context, the study as a whole: AZD1222 recipients with second doses at about 4 weeks or about 12 weeks were pooled, because spike-specific TCR depth and breadth did not differ between schedules. A total of around 240 trial participants underwent TCR sequencing, of whom 207 had received two doses of AZD1222 and some 25 had received two doses of the MenACWY control vaccine. Trial participants were enrolled by age into subgroups of 18-55, 56-69 and 70-plus years, and roughly 150, 30 and 60 TCR-sequenced participants, respectively, were included in these subgroups. The study at large found these results: Participants were mostly white British, with more females than males. The authors suggested clonal diversity may have been underestimated. Because no day 14 peak-response samples were available, the repertoires could be characterized only after the peak T cell response. The vaccine-associated CD4 TCRs covered the entire spike protein, and the dominant responses fell in regions 160-218 and 743-854. A significant rise in spike-specific TCR breadth and depth was observed after two AZD1222 doses relative to day 0 and relative to MenACWY recipients. Epitopes outside the regions mutated in the B.1.351 and B.1.1.7 variants were reportedly recognized by nearly half of the unique spike-specific TCRs. Conclusions about previously exposed vaccinees are limited, since just five or six AZD1222 recipients were seropositive for SARS-CoV-2 at baseline. The 56-69-year group was small, and its depth increase did not reach significance, likely because of low power.

The CDR3 regions of human TCRbeta chains were analyzed by immunosequencing. The original pipeline was this. TCRs in the repertoires were matched against a reference library of SARS-CoV-2-specific TCRs that had been generated with the MIRA antigen-specificity platform. Breadth was defined as the fraction of unique TCRs that were SARS-CoV-2-associated, and depth was defined as the fraction of total T cells that were SARS-CoV-2-associated. Using the MIRA data, each spike-specific TCR was mapped to the spike region that the TCR reacts to and placed in a CD4 or CD8 class. Log10-transformed breadth and depth values were compared by one-way ANOVA with Sidak's multiple comparisons tests. Held by TCRdb, this immuneACCESS table contains in-frame sequences only and omits some clones. Under half of the omission traces to an unresolved V gene where checked; the cause of the rest is unknown. The V and J calls and the clone size are those of that table, but D and trimming were determined from the DNA. A total of 95,000 to 150,000 clones appear in this sample, around 89% of them only once. Together, the top ten hold approximately 3.1% of the sample.

The sample's time point label, decoded: baseline before first vaccination. Vaccinee samples were obtained from the UK trials COV001 and COV002, which included a single-blind randomized controlled phase 2/3 trial of AZD1222 (ChAdOx1 nCoV-19) in healthy adults. For TCRbeta chain sequencing, PBMC samples from trial participants were taken at day 0 and at day 28 after the second dose. Comment on this clone: Its antigen is not yet known. No base qualities exist here, and no much larger clone lies one base off it.

Per the germline V gene, ENHRY is the CDR1 and SYGVKD is the CDR2. The V and J ends are trimmed by 6 bases and 1 base, leaving 13 bases between them. The CDR3 goes from the cysteine to the phenylalanine over 16 residues. Only the CDR3 part of the read is kept: 48 bases, read in frame from the first base. The chain is assembled from TRBV10-3 and TRBJ1-6; TRBD1 is a weak D gene call, 6 bases matching. The specimen was peripheral blood, collected on day 0 of AZD1222 vaccination. This TCR derives from an adult in good health. The encoded CDR3 is CAIRRTEGSYNSPLHF. The DNA sequence is given as TGTGCCATCAGAAGGACAGAAGGATCCTATAATTCACCCCTCCACTTT.